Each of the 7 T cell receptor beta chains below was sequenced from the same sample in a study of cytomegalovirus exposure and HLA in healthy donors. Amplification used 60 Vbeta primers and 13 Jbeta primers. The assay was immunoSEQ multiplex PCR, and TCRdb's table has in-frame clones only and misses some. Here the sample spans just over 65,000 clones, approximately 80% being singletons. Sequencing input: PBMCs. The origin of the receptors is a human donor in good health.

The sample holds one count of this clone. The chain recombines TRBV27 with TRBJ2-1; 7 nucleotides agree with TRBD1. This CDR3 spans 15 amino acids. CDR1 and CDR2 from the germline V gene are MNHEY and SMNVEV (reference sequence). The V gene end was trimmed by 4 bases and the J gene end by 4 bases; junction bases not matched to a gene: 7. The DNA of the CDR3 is TGTGCCAGCAGTTCCTCGACAGGGATATACAATGAGCAGTTCTTC. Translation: CASSSSTGIYNEQFF.

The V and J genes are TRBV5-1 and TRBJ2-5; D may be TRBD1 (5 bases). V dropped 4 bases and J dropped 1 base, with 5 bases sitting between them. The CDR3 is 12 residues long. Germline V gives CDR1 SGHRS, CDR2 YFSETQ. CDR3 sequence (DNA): TGCGCCAGCAGCAGGGGCCAAGAGACCCAGTACTTC. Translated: CASSRGQETQYF.

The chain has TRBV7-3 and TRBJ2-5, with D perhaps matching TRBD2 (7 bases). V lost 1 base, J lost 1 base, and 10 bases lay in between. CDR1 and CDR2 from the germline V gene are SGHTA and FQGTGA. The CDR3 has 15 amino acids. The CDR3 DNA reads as TGTGCCAGCAGCTTAAACCGGGGGGCCCAAGAGACCCAGTACTTC. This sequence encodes CASSLNRGAQETQYF. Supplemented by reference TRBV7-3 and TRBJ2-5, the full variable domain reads GAGVSQTPSNKVTEKGKYVELRCDPISGHTALYWYRQSLGQGPEFLIYFQGTGAADDSGLPNDRFFAVRPEGSVSTLKIQRTERGDSAVYLCASSLNRGAQETQYFGPGTRLLVL.

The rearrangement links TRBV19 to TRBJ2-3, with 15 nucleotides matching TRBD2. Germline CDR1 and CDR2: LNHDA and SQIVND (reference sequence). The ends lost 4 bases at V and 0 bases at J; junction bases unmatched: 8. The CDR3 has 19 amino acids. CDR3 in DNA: TGTGCCAGTAGTAAGAGGGGACTAGCGGGGGGAAGTAGCACAGATACGCAGTATTTT. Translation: CASSKRGLAGGSSTDTQYF.

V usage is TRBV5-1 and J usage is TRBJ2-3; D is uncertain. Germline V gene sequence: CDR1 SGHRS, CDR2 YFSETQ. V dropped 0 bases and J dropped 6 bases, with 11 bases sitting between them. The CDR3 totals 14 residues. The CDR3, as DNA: TGCGCCAGCAGCTTGGCAGTGACAACGGATACGCAGTATTTT. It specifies CASSLAVTTDTQYF.

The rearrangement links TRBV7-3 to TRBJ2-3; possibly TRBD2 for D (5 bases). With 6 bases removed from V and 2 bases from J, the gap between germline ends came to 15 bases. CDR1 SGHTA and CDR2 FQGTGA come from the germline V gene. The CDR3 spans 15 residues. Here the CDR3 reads CASRSGPGTTDTQYF. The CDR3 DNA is TGTGCCAGCAGGAGTGGGCCGGGAACCACAGATACGCAGTATTTT.

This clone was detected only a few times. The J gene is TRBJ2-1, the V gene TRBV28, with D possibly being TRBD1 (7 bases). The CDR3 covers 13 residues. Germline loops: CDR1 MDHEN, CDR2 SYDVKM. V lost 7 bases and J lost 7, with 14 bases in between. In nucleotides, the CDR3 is TGTGCCAGCAAGTTTCCAGGGGGGAATGAGCAGTTCTTC. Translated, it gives CASKFPGGNEQFF.